Below, 19 T cell receptor beta chains from the same sample are listed, as sequenced in a study of blood T cell repertoires in COVID-19. Clones were read by immunoSEQ multiplex PCR, and TCRdb kept only the in-frame ones, dropping some. The top ten hold over 5.5% of the sample, which has 95,000 to 100,000 clones, 80% to 95% seen once. Sequencing input: peripheral blood. The receptor set was obtained from a man aged 50-59 years with active COVID-19.

CDR3 in DNA: TGTGCCAGCAGCCTCACTGACAGGGGCCTCACAGATACGCAGTATTTT. It encodes CASSLTDRGLTDTQYF. The V and J genes are TRBV7-3 and TRBJ2-3; 8 bases match TRBD1. The CDR3 length is 16 residues. Germline assignment: CDR1 SGHTA and CDR2 FQGTGA. The V and J ends lost 5 bases and 2 bases, in that order; junction bases with no gene match: 9.

In this sample, this clone turned up once. The chain recombines TRBV19 with TRBJ1-2, with TRBD1 matching 7 bases. Per the germline V gene, CDR1 is LNHDA and CDR2 is SQIVND (reference sequence). After removal of 2 bases from V and 6 bases from J, the junction contained 9 bases not matched to a gene. This CDR3 spans 15 amino acids. CDR3 sequence (DNA): TGTGCCAGTAGTATACAGACAGGGTTGGACGATGGCTACACCTTC. Amino acid sequence: CASSIQTGLDDGYTF.

The J gene is TRBJ1-1, the V gene TRBV6-5; the match to TRBD1 covers 7 bases. J lost 0 bases, V lost 6 bases, and 4 bases had no gene match. This CDR3 region has 14 residues. Germline CDR1 MNHEY, CDR2 SVGAGI. Here the CDR3 DNA reads TGTGCCAGCAGACAGGGGTTTATGAACACTGAAGCTTTCTTT. It is translated as CASRQGFMNTEAFF.

CDR3 sequence: CASRPWDSSYEQYF. The CDR3 coding sequence is TGCGCCAGCAGACCGTGGGACAGCTCCTACGAGCAGTACTTC. The chain combines TRBV10-2 with TRBJ2-7, with 7 bases aligning to TRBD1. With V trimmed by 6 bases and J by 0 bases, 5 bases remained unmatched. CDR1 and CDR2 from the germline V gene are WSHSY and SAAADI. This CDR3 has 14 amino acids.

The CDR3 loop reads CASSPGQENSPLHF. DNA of the CDR3: TGTGCCAGTTCACCGGGACAGGAGAATTCACCCCTCCACTTT. The V call is TRBV19, the J call TRBJ1-6; 8 bases align to TRBD1. V dropped 8 bases and J dropped 7; count of bases not matched to a gene: 7. The CDR3 contains 14 residues. Germline CDR1 reads LNHDA; CDR2 reads SQIVND (reference sequence).

This sequence joins TRBV13 and TRBJ1-6; D call uncertain. The ends were cut back, 4 bases at V and 7 bases at J, with 11 bases in the middle. This CDR3 contains 14 residues. Germline CDR1 is PRHDT and CDR2 is FYEKMQ (reference sequence). DNA for the CDR3: TGTGCCAGCAGCTCCGGACTGAGGAATTCACCCCTCCACTTT. It yields the protein CASSSGLRNSPLHF. Together with reference TRBV13 and TRBJ1-6, the CDR3 gives the full variable domain: AAGVIQSPRHLIKEKRETATLKCYPIPRHDTVYWYQQGPGQDPQFLISFYEKMQSDKGSIPDRFSAQQFSDYHSELNMSSLELGDSALYFCASSSGLRNSPLHFGNGTRLTVT.

DNA of the CDR3: TGCGCCAGCAGCTTGGACAGAAGGGGAGATACGCAGTATTTT. Translating gives CASSLDRRGDTQYF. The J gene is TRBJ2-3, the V gene TRBV5-1, with a tentative D call TRBD1 (5 bases). Trimming removed 0 bases from V and 5 bases from J, with 10 bases in between. The CDR3 has 14 residues. Germline V CDR1 and CDR2: SGHRS, YFSETQ.

This chain joins TRBV10-3 and TRBJ2-1; tentatively, D is TRBD2 (5 bases). The CDR3 loop spans 14 amino acids. V lost 10 bases to trimming and J lost 5 bases, with 18 bases between them. The germline V gene has CDR1 ENHRY and CDR2 SYGVKD. CDR3 protein: CATSPWTYNNEQFF. The CDR3 DNA reads TGTGCCACTTCGCCTTGGACTTATAACAATGAGCAGTTCTTC.

V is TRBV28 and J is TRBJ2-7, with a weak D call TRBD2 (5 bases). This CDR3 is 13 amino acids long. The germline CDR1 and CDR2 sequences are MDHEN and SYDVKM. V was cut by 5 bases and J by 5 bases, with 13 bases left in between. The CDR3 bases are TGTGCCAGCAGTGCCACTAGAAGCCACGAGCAGTACTTC. Protein product: CASSATRSHEQYF.

This clone showed up just a few times. The rearrangement links TRBV9 to TRBJ2-7, with D possibly matching TRBD2 (6 bases). The germline V gene has CDR1 SGDLS and CDR2 YYNGEE. V lost 4 bases, J lost 7 bases, and 21 bases lay in between. The CDR3 covers 15 residues. Here the CDR3 DNA reads TGTGCCAGCAGCCCCACCCGGGAGACGCCGGGTGAGCAGTACTTC. It is translated as CASSPTRETPGEQYF.

The chain has TRBV15 and TRBJ2-5; D unclear. Germline V lookup: CDR1 LNHNV, CDR2 YYDKDF (reference sequence). V was shortened by 8 bases and J by 5 bases, with 18 bases between the two germline ends. CDR3 size: 14 residues. The CDR3 sequence: CATGPPPPRETQYF. As DNA, the CDR3 is TGTGCCACCGGTCCCCCACCCCCGCGGGAGACCCAGTACTTC. Filled out from reference TRBV15 and TRBJ2-5, the complete variable domain reads DAMVIQNPRYQVTQFGKPVTLSCSQTLNHNVMYWYQQKSSQAPKLLFHYYDKDFNNEADTPDNFQSRRPNTSFCFLDIRSPGLGDTAMYLCATGPPPPRETQYFGPGTRLLVL.

The chain carries TRBV30 and TRBJ2-2; 9 nucleotides line up with TRBD1. Trimming at V came to 2 bases and at J to 4 bases, leaving 5 bases not matched to a gene. From germline, CDR1 is GTSNPN and CDR2 SVGIG (reference sequence). This CDR3 spans 15 amino acids. DNA for the CDR3: TGTGCCTGGAGTAAATGGGACAGGGTCACCGGGGAGCTGTTTTTT. It is translated as CAWSKWDRVTGELFF.

V gene TRBV5-1 combines with J gene TRBJ2-1; D ambiguous. This CDR3 region has 14 residues. Germline lookup yields CDR1 SGHRS and CDR2 YFSETQ. With 0 bases removed from V and 3 bases from J, the gap between germline ends came to 7 bases. CDR3 region: CASSLERNYNEQFF. The CDR3 DNA reads TGCGCCAGCAGCTTGGAGCGCAACTACAATGAGCAGTTCTTC.

The CDR3 sequence: CASSLEGQMEGGYTF. CDR3 sequence (DNA): TGCGCCAGCAGCTTGGAGGGGCAGATGGAGGGTGGCTACACCTTC. This rearrangement joins TRBV5-1 to TRBJ1-2; a weak D match, TRBD1 (5 bases). Germline loops: CDR1 SGHRS, CDR2 YFSETQ. V shed 0 bases and J shed 7 bases, with 16 bases lying between them. This CDR3 is 15 amino acids long.

This rearrangement joins TRBV5-1 to TRBJ1-2; D uncertain. CDR1 and CDR2 from the germline V gene are SGHRS and YFSETQ. Trimming pared 0 bases from V and 7 bases from J, leaving 10 bases between. The CDR3 spans 13 residues. This chain's CDR3 is CASSLDSAAGYTF. The CDR3 nucleotides read TGCGCCAGCAGCTTGGATTCTGCGGCTGGCTACACCTTC.

The rearrangement uses TRBV2 and TRBJ2-2; D not certain. The CDR3 is 14 amino acids. Between the trimmed V and J ends, which lost 8 bases and 1 base, there was a span of 11 bases. The V gene's germline CDR1 is SNHLY and CDR2 FYNNEI. In nucleotides, the CDR3 is TGTGCCAGCCTATATAACAGGAACACCGGGGAGCTGTTTTTT. Its protein is CASLYNRNTGELFF.

This clone came up a few times. The J gene is TRBJ2-7, the V gene TRBV7-9; maybe TRBD2 (5 bases). The CDR3 is made up of 11 amino acids. In germline, CDR1 is SEHNR, CDR2 FQNEAQ (reference sequence). Trimming took 10 bases from V and 3 from J, leaving 10 bases between them. The CDR3 loop is CATARDYEQYF. The CDR3 DNA follows: TGTGCCACCGCTCGGGACTACGAGCAGTACTTC.

The chain carries TRBV7-2 and TRBJ2-4, with D perhaps matching TRBD1 (5 bases). Germline CDR1 is SGHTA and CDR2 is FQGNSA. This CDR3 spans 15 amino acids. Trimming took off 1 base at V and 9 bases at J, with 16 bases between the two ends. CDR3: CASSLDRNQGGIQYF. The CDR3 nucleotides are TGTGCCAGCAGCTTAGATCGCAACCAGGGCGGCATTCAGTACTTC.

CDR3 nucleotide sequence: TGTGCCAGCAGTTTATTAAAACAGAATTCACCCCTCCACTTT. Encoded protein: CASSLLKQNSPLHF. This rearrangement joins TRBV27 to TRBJ1-6; no definite D call. In germline, CDR1 is MNHEY, CDR2 SMNVEV (reference sequence). V dropped 1 base and J dropped 7 bases, with 8 bases sitting between them. This CDR3 has 14 residues.